Listed below are T cell receptor beta chains from one sample, sequenced in a study of T cells in Graves' hyperthyroidism and ophthalmopathy. TCRdb fed the multiplex PCR reads into MiXCR, producing one record per CDR3 protein. The sample consists of 490,000 or so distinct CDR3 sequences, 22% of them appearing once. The sample consisted of blood. These receptors were taken from a woman in her 70s with Graves' ophthalmopathy. The CDR3 runs from the conserved cysteine through the conserved F or W. A D gene is named only where the DNA matches it firmly. A clone size is listed for some rows: how often the clone was seen (once, few, many), or a class if it is expanded.

j_gene	d_gene	v_gene	abundance	CDR3aa	CDR3nt
TRBJ2-7	-	TRBV7-9	-	CASSLDPGSREQYF	TGTGCCAGCAGCTTAGACCCGGGCTCTCGCGAGCAGTACTTC
TRBJ2-3	TRBD2	TRBV19	-	CASRRAGWTDTQYF	TGTGCCAGTAGAAGAGCGGGGTGGACAGATACGCAGTATTTT
TRBJ2-7	TRBD1	TRBV18	-	CASSPVTGGYEQYF	TGTGCCAGCTCACCGGTGACAGGGGGTTACGAGCAGTACTTC
TRBJ2-7	TRBD1	TRBV12-3/TRBV12-4	many	CASKRDRRTYEQYF	TGTGCCAGCAAGAGGGACAGGAGAACCTACGAGCAGTACTTC
TRBJ1-5	-	TRBV6-2/TRBV6-3	-	CASSLLNQPRHF	TGTGCCAGCAGTCTCCTCAATCAGCCCCGGCATTTT
TRBJ2-1	-	TRBV5-1	many	CASSLAPPNNEQFF	TGCGCCAGCAGCTTGGCCCCCCCGAACAATGAGCAGTTCTTC
TRBJ2-1	TRBD2	TRBV27	few	CASSFRWASGSENEQFF	TGTGCCAGCAGTTTCCGGTGGGCTAGCGGGAGTGAGAATGAGCAGTTCTTC
TRBJ1-2	-	TRBV24-1	-	CATSDQGRRGYTF	TGTGCCACCAGTGATCAGGGCCGGCGGGGCTACACCTTC
TRBJ1-1	-	TRBV7-9	-	CASSFSGAVNTEAFF	TGTGCCAGCAGCTTTTCCGGGGCCGTGAACACTGAAGCTTTCTTT
TRBJ2-2	TRBD2	TRBV29-1	-	CSVTSANTGELFF	TGCAGCGTTACTAGCGCGAACACCGGGGAGCTGTTTTTT
TRBJ1-5	TRBD1	TRBV5-1	few	CASSPGTEGQPQHF	TGCGCCAGCAGCCCAGGGACAGAAGGTCAGCCCCAGCATTTT
TRBJ2-5	-	TRBV12-3/TRBV12-4	few	CASSLRSGEETQYF	TGTGCCAGCAGTTTAAGGTCGGGAGAGGAGACCCAGTACTTC
TRBJ2-7	TRBD2	TRBV2	-	CASSGTSSYEQYF	TGTGCCAGCAGTGGGACTAGTTCCTACGAGCAGTACTTC
TRBJ2-2	-	TRBV11-2	many	CASRKIPAGELFF	TGTGCCAGCAGAAAAATCCCCGCCGGGGAGCTGTTTTTT
TRBJ1-1	-	TRBV7-9	few	CASRDPGPEAFF	TGTGCCAGCAGGGACCCGGGCCCTGAAGCTTTCTTT
TRBJ1-2	TRBD1	TRBV12-3/TRBV12-4	few	CASSLSQGAYGGYTF	TGTGCCAGCAGTTTAAGCCAGGGGGCGTATGGGGGCTACACCTTC
TRBJ2-7	-	TRBV9	few	CASSVGGLSYEQYF	TGTGCCAGCAGCGTAGGCGGGCTCTCCTACGAGCAGTACTTC
TRBJ2-1	TRBD1	TRBV20-1	few	CSARPGTGGYEQFF	TGCAGTGCTAGGCCCGGGACAGGGGGGTATGAGCAGTTCTTC
TRBJ2-1	TRBD2	TRBV27	few	CASSFLPLRAGGPNEQFF	TGTGCCAGCAGTTTTTTACCTCTGAGAGCGGGAGGTCCCAATGAGCAGTTCTTC
TRBJ2-2	-	TRBV27	-	CASKPVAAGELFF	TGTGCCAGCAAACCGGTAGCGGCCGGGGAGCTGTTTTTT